This is a list of T cell receptor beta chains from one sample in a study of technical replicates of blood from several donors. Profiled with immunoSEQ multiplex PCR; TCRdb holds only in-frame clones, not every one. The repertoire has some 31,000 clones, more than 80% of them found once; the top ten carry around 4.1%. The specimen sequenced was PBMCs. Receptors were obtained from a human donor in good health. Some clones in this sample may be carry-over from other donors' samples. The CDR3 runs from the conserved cysteine through the conserved F or W. A D gene is named only where the DNA matches it firmly. Expanded clones get a size class; other rows say once, few or many, or leave the size out.

.	TRBV7-8	.	TRBJ2-7	CASSHGQNRREQYF	TGTGCCAGCAGCCACGGCCAAAACCGGCGGGAGCAGTACTTC
.	TRBV11-2	.	TRBJ2-7	CASSKVGGLGSSYEQYF	TGTGCCAGCAGTAAAGTCGGGGGTCTTGGGAGCTCCTACGAGCAGTACTTC
TRBD2	TRBV6-4	.	TRBJ2-3	CASSERGGTDTQYF	TGTGCCAGCAGCGAGCGGGGGGGCACAGATACGCAGTATTTT
.	TRBV7-9	.	TRBJ1-2	CASSLDSANYGYTF	TGTGCCAGCAGCTTAGACAGTGCTAACTATGGCTACACCTTC
TRBD1	TRBV5-1	.	TRBJ2-1	CASSFQTGSSYNEQFF	TGCGCCAGCAGCTTTCAGACAGGGAGCTCCTACAATGAGCAGTTCTTC
TRBD2	TRBV27	once	TRBJ2-5	CASSFGTSGRETQYF	TGTGCCAGCAGTTTTGGGACTAGCGGGAGGGAGACCCAGTACTTC
TRBD1	TRBV13	.	TRBJ2-1	CASSPTGMRSYNEQFF	TGTGCCAGCAGCCCGACAGGGATGCGTTCCTACAATGAGCAGTTCTTC
TRBD2	TRBV2	.	TRBJ2-5	CASSEGLAGGQETQYF	TGTGCCAGCAGTGAGGGACTAGCGGGGGGACAAGAGACCCAGTACTTC
.	TRBV7-9	.	TRBJ2-4	CASSLGGRGSKNIQYF	TGTGCCAGCAGCTTAGGGGGGCGCGGGTCCAAAAACATTCAGTACTTC
.	TRBV30	.	TRBJ2-7	CAWSVPPQRYEQYF	TGTGCCTGGAGTGTACCCCCCCAGAGGTACGAGCAGTACTTC
.	TRBV2	once	TRBJ1-6	CASSEEGAPLHF	TGTGCCAGCAGTGAAGAAGGGGCACCCCTCCACTTT
TRBD1	TRBV25-1	.	TRBJ1-6	CASSGIRQGTYNSPLHF	TGTGCCAGCAGTGGCATTCGACAGGGAACCTATAATTCACCCCTCCACTTT
.	TRBV6-5	.	TRBJ2-5	CATGRGETQYF	TGTGCCACCGGTCGGGGAGAGACCCAGTACTTC
.	TRBV6-5	.	TRBJ1-2	CASSREDRPYGYTF	TGTGCCAGCAGTCGCGAGGACAGACCCTATGGCTACACCTTC
.	TRBV23-1	.	TRBJ1-2	CASSHFRQGPSSVGNYGYTF	TGCGCCAGCAGTCATTTTAGGCAGGGCCCATCGTCTGTTGGCAACTATGGCTACACCTTC
.	TRBV7-9	.	TRBJ1-1	CASSLRTDNTEAFF	TGTGCCAGCAGCTTACGGACAGATAACACTGAAGCTTTCTTT
TRBD1	TRBV27	once	TRBJ1-2	CASRSRDRGTYGYTF	TGTGCCAGCAGGAGCCGGGACAGGGGGACCTATGGCTACACCTTC
.	TRBV5-1	.	TRBJ2-2	CASSLSPVNTGELFF	TGCGCCAGCAGCTTGTCTCCCGTAAACACCGGGGAGCTGTTTTTT
.	TRBV5-1	.	TRBJ2-7	CASAQRISYEQYF	TGCGCCAGCGCACAGCGGATCTCCTACGAGCAGTACTTC
.	TRBV7-2	once	TRBJ2-7	CASSLGGGTRSYEQYF	TGTGCCAGCAGCCTAGGGGGGGGGACCCGCTCCTACGAGCAGTACTTC
TRBD1	TRBV7-3	.	TRBJ2-2	CASSSPTGGGSGELFF	TGTGCCAGCAGCTCCCCGACAGGGGGCGGCTCAGGGGAGCTGTTTTTT
.	TRBV30	.	TRBJ1-5	CAWTEGGNQPQHF	TGTGCCTGGACAGAGGGAGGCAATCAGCCCCAGCATTTT
.	TRBV4-3	.	TRBJ2-1	CASSQWLSEENEQFF	TGCGCCAGCAGCCAATGGTTGAGTGAGGAGAATGAGCAGTTCTTC
.	TRBV9	.	TRBJ2-1	CASSAGGEQFF	TGTGCCAGCAGCGCCGGGGGTGAGCAGTTCTTC
TRBD2	TRBV12-5	once	TRBJ2-4	CASGPIGGTNIQYF	TGTGCTAGTGGCCCGATCGGGGGGACAAACATTCAGTACTTC
.	TRBV27	.	TRBJ1-6	CASSFQTGGNSPLHF	TGTGCCAGCAGTTTTCAGACAGGCGGTAATTCACCCCTCCACTTT
.	TRBV30	.	TRBJ2-4	CAWSRGSAKNIQYF	TGTGCCTGGAGTCGGGGATCGGCCAAAAACATTCAGTACTTC
TRBD2	TRBV6-6	.	TRBJ2-3	CASSPAGGRIDTQYF	TGTGCCAGCAGTCCGGCGGGGGGGCGGATAGATACGCAGTATTTT
TRBD2	TRBV5-1	once	TRBJ2-1	CASSPTSGSSYNEQFF	TGCGCCAGCAGCCCGACTAGCGGAAGCTCCTACAATGAGCAGTTCTTC
.	TRBV6-6	.	TRBJ2-4	CASSYSERLNIQYF	TGTGCCAGCAGTTATTCGGAGAGGTTAAACATTCAGTACTTC
TRBD2	TRBV5-1	.	TRBJ2-5	CASSLETSGRAGETQYF	TGCGCCAGCAGCTTGGAAACTAGCGGGAGGGCCGGAGAGACCCAGTACTTC